Listed below are T cell receptor beta chains from one sample, sequenced in a study of blood T cells in healthy people across ages. TCRdb re-derived calls from the 5' RACE reads in MiXCR, one entry per CDR3 protein. This sample carries about a million distinct CDR3 sequences, around two fifths of them seen once, and the ten largest clones take over 10%. Material for sequencing was blood. The receptors shown here come from a man aged 18 to 29 in good health. CDR3s include the opening cysteine and the closing phenylalanine or tryptophan. D genes are given only for firm matches. Clone size is given for some rows only: seen once, a few or many times, or a class if the clone is expanded.

clone_size j_call d_call v_call cdr3_aa cdr3_nt
. TRBJ2-1 TRBD2 TRBV7-6 CASSLEGTSFKNEQFF TGTGCCAGCAGCTTAGAGGGGACTAGTTTTAAAAATGAGCAGTTCTTC
. TRBJ1-2 . TRBV25-1 CASSESPRGSDGYTF TGTGCCAGCAGTGAATCCCCCAGGGGATCTGATGGCTACACCTTC
few TRBJ1-4 . TRBV7-2 CASSFRAEEKLFF TGTGCCAGCAGCTTCAGGGCGGAGGAAAAACTGTTTTTT
few TRBJ1-6 . TRBV2 CASRGQDGAYNSPLHF TGTGCCAGCAGAGGTCAAGACGGTGCCTATAATTCACCCCTCCACTTT
many TRBJ1-2 . TRBV29-1 CSVGGYREEEDYGYTF TGCAGCGTTGGGGGGTACAGGGAGGAGGAAGACTATGGCTACACCTTC
. TRBJ2-7 TRBD2 TRBV6-1 CASSEARGLAGATTYEQYF TGTGCCAGCAGTGAAGCCCGTGGACTAGCGGGGGCAACGACCTACGAGCAGTACTTC
few TRBJ2-7 . TRBV14 CASSQVPGKEYEQYF TGTGCCAGCAGCCAAGTACCAGGGAAGGAATACGAGCAGTACTTC
. TRBJ2-3 TRBD2 TRBV7-2 CASSLTSGGPEYF TGTGCCAGCAGTCTCACTAGCGGGGGCCCAGAGTATTTT
few TRBJ2-7 . TRBV20-1 CSARKTRSSYEQYF TGCAGTGCTAGAAAGACCCGGAGCTCCTACGAGCAGTACTTC
few TRBJ2-3 . TRBV4-3 CASSQDAGESTDTQYF TGCGCCAGCAGCCAAGATGCCGGGGAGAGCACAGATACGCAGTATTTT
few TRBJ1-5 . TRBV7-8 CASSGQVGGPQHF TGTGCCAGCAGCGGTCAGGTCGGAGGTCCCCAGCATTTT
few TRBJ1-1 . TRBV7-2 CASRIHEGNTEAFF TGTGCCAGCAGGATCCACGAAGGGAACACTGAAGCTTTCTTT
. TRBJ2-7 TRBD2 TRBV9 CASSVGVSGGGSYNEQYF TGTGCCAGCAGCGTAGGTGTTAGCGGGGGTGGATCCTACAATGAGCAGTACTTC
few TRBJ1-5 . TRBV6-2/TRBV6-3 CASRYTPGVNQPQHF TGTGCCAGCAGGTACACCCCCGGGGTGAATCAGCCCCAGCATTTT
. TRBJ2-1 TRBD1 TRBV6-1 CASSELGTGGWGHSYNEQFF TGTGCCAGCAGTGAACTCGGGACAGGGGGCTGGGGGCACTCCTACAATGAGCAGTTCTTC
few TRBJ2-1 . TRBV7-9 CASILGDPSYNEQFF TGTGCCAGCATCTTAGGGGATCCATCCTACAATGAGCAGTTCTTC
. TRBJ1-5 . TRBV20-1 CSARERGPQNQPQHF TGCAGTGCTAGAGAACGAGGACCTCAGAATCAGCCCCAGCATTTT
. TRBJ2-3 TRBD2 TRBV7-8 CASSFPASGGANTRYF TGTGCCAGCAGCTTCCCCGCTAGCGGGGGGGCCAATACGCGGTATTTT
few TRBJ2-1 . TRBV4-1 CASSQPRSSSYNEQFF TGCGCCAGCAGCCAGCCCAGATCCAGCTCCTACAATGAGCAGTTCTTC
few TRBJ1-1 . TRBV18 CASSDNGANTEAFF TGTGCCAGCTCAGACAATGGGGCTAACACTGAAGCTTTCTTT
few TRBJ2-2 . TRBV12-3/TRBV12-4 CASSPVRYTGELFF TGTGCCAGCAGCCCCGTAAGGTACACCGGGGAGCTGTTTTTT
few TRBJ1-6 . TRBV3-1 CATGTGYNSPLHF TGTGCCACCGGGACGGGGTATAATTCACCCCTCCACTTT
many TRBJ2-3 . TRBV5-1 CASSLARDHTDTQYF TGCGCCAGCAGCTTGGCTAGAGACCACACAGATACGCAGTATTTT
few TRBJ2-7 . TRBV14 CASSQVQTPYEQYF TGTGCCAGCAGCCAAGTACAGACACCTTACGAGCAGTACTTC
. TRBJ2-7 . TRBV12-3/TRBV12-4 CASSFGQHRRDEQYF TGTGCCAGCAGTTTTGGGCAGCACCGACGGGACGAGCAGTACTTC
. TRBJ1-1 . TRBV20-1 CSASLGQPTEAFF TGCAGTGCTAGCCTCGGACAGCCCACTGAAGCTTTCTTT
. TRBJ1-2 . TRBV6-5 CASSTTLTAGYGYTF TGTGCCAGCAGTACGACACTGACGGCAGGCTATGGCTACACCTTC
. TRBJ1-1 . TRBV7-3 CASSLLAGSVLTEAFF TGTGCCAGCAGCTTATTGGCAGGGTCTGTTCTGACTGAAGCTTTCTTT
. TRBJ2-4 . TRBV20-1 CSARDLFRMFRLAKNIQYF TGCAGTGCTAGAGATCTCTTCAGGATGTTCAGACTAGCCAAAAACATTCAGTACTTC
few TRBJ2-6 . TRBV7-2 CASSLGLTSNVLTF TGTGCCAGCAGCTTAGGGCTTACCTCAAATGTCCTGACTTTC
. TRBJ1-4 . TRBV3-1 CASSPLRSRGDEKLFF TGTGCCAGCAGCCCCCTACGGAGTCGTGGGGATGAAAAACTGTTTTTT
. TRBJ1-1 TRBD1 TRBV29-1 CSIEGYGTATIRTFF TGCAGCATTGAAGGCTACGGGACAGCTACCATTAGGACTTTCTTT